This TCR beta chain was identified in a study of blood T cell repertoires in COVID-19. V lost 4 bases, J lost 6 bases, and 25 bases lay in between. CDR1 SGHDT and CDR2 YYEEEE come from the germline V gene. This CDR3 is 17 amino acids long. TCRdb's copy holds only in-frame clones and misses some; the assay was immunoSEQ multiplex PCR. Of about 150,000 clones listed, just under 85% are singletons. This chain uses TRBV5-6 with TRBJ1-1; possible D gene TRBD1, 5 bases. The sequencing input was peripheral blood. This clonotype was sampled from a woman aged 40-49 years with active or convalescent COVID-19. This CDR3 reads CASSPLSSAGRYPEAFF. For the CDR3, the DNA is TGTGCCAGCAGCCCCCTTAGCTCTGCAGGGCGATACCCTGAAGCTTTCTTT.